The 32 T cell receptor beta chains presented below share a single source sample, sequenced in a study of CD8 T cells in ankylosing spondylitis listed by TCRdb under 2017. The receptor library was made with 5' RACE. Sequenced on an Illumina HiSeq 2500. The raw public data were reprocessed by TCRdb itself: fastp quality trimming at Q25, MiXCR clonotype calling, in-frame beta chains only. Rows matching on CDR3 protein sequence are summarized as one entry with the most common DNA and genes. The sample data list hundreds of thousands of distinct CDR3 sequences, and about 10% of these were observed just once. The biggest ten clones account for roughly a fifth of the sample. Specimen: blood, either unsorted or a sorted T cell fraction (not recorded which). These receptors were collected from a male donor with ankylosing spondylitis or in good health (not recorded which).

Note on this clonotype: This may be a read error, as it is one base from a much larger clone. The chain has TRBV11-2 and TRBJ2-2, with a possible D match to TRBD1 (7 bases). V lost 6 bases to trimming and J lost 7 bases, with 18 bases between them. The CDR3 length is 15 residues. The V gene's germline CDR1 is SGHAT and CDR2 FQNNGV. CDR3 sequence reads: CASRFLQGRFGELFF. DNA of the CDR3: TGTGCCAGCAGGTTTCTACAGGGGAGGTTCGGGGAGCTGTTTTTT.

This clonotype was seen repeatedly, ten times or more. V is TRBV20-1 and J is TRBJ2-1, with a tentative D call TRBD1 (6 bases). This CDR3 is built from 11 residues. The germline gives CDR1 DFQATT, CDR2 SNEGSKA (reference sequence). V was cut by 8 bases and J by 7 bases, with 12 bases left in between. The CDR3 protein is CSSQRGNEQFF. DNA of the CDR3: TGCAGTTCCCAGAGGGGGAATGAGCAGTTCTTC.

This clonotype came up a few times. This chain links TRBV4-2 with TRBJ2-1; tentative D call: TRBD2 (7 bases). V was shortened by 1 base and J by 13 bases, with 11 bases between the two germline ends. CDR3 length: 12 residues. Germline CDR1 and CDR2: LGHNA and YNFKEQ. CDR3: CASSQGPGGQFF. CDR3 bases: TGTGCCAGCAGCCAAGGACCGGGGGGCCAGTTCTTC.

The chain uses TRBV7-3 and TRBJ2-1, with 7 bases lining up with TRBD1. V trimming: 3 bases; J trimming: 4 bases; junction bases outside the gene matches: 6. This CDR3 is built from 15 residues. CDR1 and CDR2 (germline): SGHTA, FQGTGA. The chain's CDR3 is CASSLTGPLYNEQFF. The CDR3 DNA sequence: TGTGCCAGCAGCTTGACAGGGCCCCTGTACAATGAGCAGTTCTTC.

This clonotype was detected only a few times. The J gene is TRBJ1-2, the V gene TRBV20-1; D is perhaps TRBD1 (6 bases). The length of the CDR3 is 14 residues. CDR1 DFQATT and CDR2 SNEGSKA come from the germline V gene (reference sequence). Trimming removed 1 base at V and 6 bases at J, with 15 bases between. The CDR3 nucleotides are TGCAGTGCTAGAGCCGACCCGGACAGCCATGGCTACACCTTC. It encodes CSARADPDSHGYTF.

This clonotype was observed a handful of times. V gene TRBV7-9 combines with J gene TRBJ2-2, with D maybe TRBD1 (6 bases). CDR1 SEHNR and CDR2 FQNEAQ come from the germline V gene (reference sequence). This CDR3 has 16 residues. The germline V and J ends were trimmed by 5 bases and 7 bases, with 20 bases remaining between them. CDR3 DNA: TGTGCCAGCAGCCCAGGGGTCTTTAGCCCCAGCGGGGAGCTGTTTTTT. This gives the protein CASSPGVFSPSGELFF.

This clonotype was seen many times. The V gene is TRBV12-3 or TRBV12-4, the J gene TRBJ2-2, with 8 bases that match TRBD2. The length of the CDR3 is 15 residues. The V segment lost 5 bases and the J segment 1 base; nucleotides outside the gene matches: 3. CDR3 residues: CASSNREGNTGELFF. CDR3 coding DNA: TGTGCCAGCAGTAACCGGGAGGGGAACACCGGGGAGCTGTTTTTT.

The table lists this clonotype with a few counts. The rearrangement joins TRBV7-6 to TRBJ2-3; no clear D gene. The V end was cut by 1 base, the J end by 2 bases, with 16 bases between. Germline values: CDR1 SGHVS, CDR2 FNYEAQ. CDR3 length equals 17 residues. The CDR3 protein is CASSLGLSSATTDTQYF. The CDR3, as DNA: TGTGCCAGCAGCTTAGGTCTGTCCTCCGCTACCACAGATACGCAGTATTTT.

The chain has TRBV12-3 or TRBV12-4 and TRBJ1-4; D may be TRBD1 (6 bases). V gave up 6 bases and J gave up 5 bases, with 16 bases separating them. CDR3 length: 15 residues. CDR3 region: CASRNQGIGNEKLFF. CDR3 coding DNA: TGTGCCAGCAGGAATCAGGGGATAGGGAATGAAAAACTGTTTTTT.

This clonotype was counted many times. The V call is TRBV20-1, the J call TRBJ2-7; 8 bases line up with TRBD1. Germline V gene lookup returns CDR1 DFQATT and CDR2 SNEGSKA (reference sequence). V lost 3 bases, J lost 9 bases, and 16 bases stayed unmatched. The CDR3 sequence is 15 residues long. The CDR3 DNA reads TGCAGTGCTAGGGGCGGACAGGGCGTATTTAGGGGGCAGTACTTC. Translated, it gives CSARGGQGVFRGQYF.

At least ten counts were recorded for this clonotype. The chain is built from TRBV5-1 and TRBJ2-3; 14 nucleotides line up with TRBD2. The length of the CDR3 is 15 residues. V lost 4 bases and J lost 6; bases outside the gene matches: 4. In germline, CDR1 is SGHRS, CDR2 YFSETQ. The CDR3 DNA sequence: TGCGCCAGCAGCATGACTAGCGGGGGGGTGGATACGCAGTATTTT. It yields the protein CASSMTSGGVDTQYF.

There are many counts of this clonotype. V is TRBV5-1 and J is TRBJ1-1, with unresolved D. The CDR3 is made up of 15 amino acids. Between the trimmed V and J ends, which lost 0 bases and 0 bases, there was a span of 9 bases. Germline V lookup: CDR1 SGHRS, CDR2 YFSETQ. The CDR3 DNA sequence: TGCGCCAGCAGCTTGGCCTTGGGGATGAACACTGAAGCTTTCTTT. It encodes CASSLALGMNTEAFF.

The sample holds many counts of this clonotype. The V gene is TRBV12-3 or TRBV12-4, the J gene TRBJ1-2, with D possibly TRBD1 on 5 matching bases. V lost 6 bases and J 4 bases, leaving 12 bases between the germline ends. The CDR3 spans 13 residues. CDR3 DNA sequence: TGTGCCAGCAGCTACCAGGGCGGCTATGGCTACACCTTC. Protein sequence: CASSYQGGYGYTF.

This clonotype has ten or more counts. V and J are TRBV29-1 and TRBJ1-2, with 9 bases identical to TRBD1. Germline CDR1 SQVTM, CDR2 ANQGSEA. With V trimmed by 6 bases and J by 0 bases, 5 bases remained unmatched. This CDR3 is built from 14 residues. DNA for the CDR3: TGCAGCGTAACAGGGGGCAAAGCTAACTATGGCTACACCTTC. It specifies CSVTGGKANYGYTF. Full variable domain (remainder filled in from reference TRBV29-1 and TRBJ1-2): SAVISQKPSRDICQRGTSLTIQCQVDSQVTMMFWYRQQPGQSLTLIATANQGSEATYESGFVIDKFPISRPNLTFSTLTVSNMSPEDSSIYLCSVTGGKANYGYTFGSGTRLTVV.

At least ten counts were recorded for this clonotype. The V and J genes are TRBV20-1 and TRBJ2-5, with TRBD2 identical over 14 bases. V lost 2 bases to trimming and J lost 2 bases; unmatched junction nucleotides: 13. Germline CDR1 is DFQATT and CDR2 is SNEGSKA (reference sequence). The CDR3 runs to 19 residues. The CDR3 loop is CSARSTGTSGGRYQETQYF. CDR3 in DNA: TGCAGTGCTAGATCCACTGGGACTAGCGGGGGCCGATATCAAGAGACCCAGTACTTC.

This clonotype occurred many times. V usage is TRBV29-1 and J usage is TRBJ2-5; D is unclear. This CDR3 contains 12 residues. Germline CDR1 SQVTM, CDR2 ANQGSEA. Trimming cost V 5 bases and J 1 base, with 8 bases left between them. The CDR3 DNA reads as TGCAGCGTTCAGTACAGCCAAGAGACCCAGTACTTC. Its protein product is CSVQYSQETQYF.

The table lists this clonotype with a few counts. The chain links TRBV5-1 to TRBJ2-3, with a tentative D call TRBD2 (7 bases). V was trimmed by 0 bases and J by 4 bases, leaving 12 bases between them. Germline V lookup: CDR1 SGHRS, CDR2 YFSETQ. The CDR3 has 15 residues. The CDR3 DNA is TGCGCCAGCAGCTTGGCGGCGGGGGCCGCAGATACGCAGTATTTT. As protein: CASSLAAGAADTQYF.

This clonotype was found a few times. The chain uses TRBV9 and TRBJ2-1, with 9 bases lining up with TRBD1. Germline V lookup: CDR1 SGDLS, CDR2 YYNGEE. Unmatched junction bases numbered 6, after V lost 2 bases and J lost 9 bases. The CDR3 has 14 residues. The CDR3 nucleotides read TGTGCCAGCAGCGTCCCGGGACAGGGCGGTGAGCAGTTCTTC. Amino acids: CASSVPGQGGEQFF.

This clonotype was seen many times. This chain uses TRBV20-1 with TRBJ2-1, with 7 nucleotides matching TRBD2. The CDR3 has 15 amino acids. V lost 6 bases to trimming and J lost 6 bases; unmatched junction nucleotides: 14. The germline CDR1 and CDR2 sequences are DFQATT and SNEGSKA (reference sequence). The CDR3 protein is CSASDGGGVFNEQFF. The CDR3 nucleotides read TGCAGTGCCAGCGATGGGGGGGGGGTTTTCAATGAGCAGTTCTTC.

As concerns this clonotype: Given a much more abundant clone one base away, this may be a read error. The gene calls are TRBV20-1 and TRBJ2-7; 8 nucleotides agree with TRBD1. The CDR3 is 15 amino acids. The V gene's germline CDR1 is DFQATT and CDR2 SNEGSKA (reference sequence). The DNA of the CDR3 is TGCAGTGCTAGAGATCTGAGACAGGGGACCTACGAGCGGTACTTC. This sequence encodes CSARDLRQGTYERYF.

The chain joins TRBV28 to TRBJ2-5; 8 nucleotides agree with TRBD1. The V gene's germline CDR1 is MDHEN and CDR2 SYDVKM. Unmatched junction bases numbered 6, after V lost 5 bases and J lost 1 base. The CDR3 contains 15 residues. CDR3 in amino acids: CASSPGTGIQETQYF. CDR3 coding DNA: TGTGCCAGCAGTCCCGGGACAGGTATCCAAGAGACCCAGTACTTC.

This clonotype was found many times. V and J are TRBV6-1 and TRBJ2-7; TRBD2 might be the D (5 bases). The germline V gene has CDR1 MNHNS and CDR2 SASEGT. The CDR3 runs to 12 residues. With 7 bases removed from V and 4 bases from J, the gap between germline ends came to 11 bases. CDR3 sequence: CASIKREYEQYF. The CDR3 bases are TGTGCCAGCATCAAAAGGGAGTACGAGCAGTACTTC.

Ten or more counts support this clonotype. The chain uses TRBV12-3 or TRBV12-4 and TRBJ2-3; D might be TRBD1 (6 bases). The CDR3 sequence is 15 residues long. V gave up 5 bases and J gave up 2 bases, with 14 bases separating them. The CDR3 DNA sequence: TGTGCCAGCAGTAGACGCCGGGACACCACAGATACGCAGTATTTT. Residues: CASSRRRDTTDTQYF.

V gene TRBV12-3 or TRBV12-4 combines with J gene TRBJ1-5; perhaps TRBD1 as D (5 bases). CDR3 size: 15 residues. V was clipped by 5 bases and J by 3 bases, with 14 bases between them. CDR3 in amino acids: CASSPVGVYNQPQHF. The CDR3 region has the DNA TGTGCCAGCAGTCCCGTGGGGGTTTACAATCAGCCCCAGCATTTT.

This clonotype was counted many times. This chain links TRBV24-1 with TRBJ1-2; no firm D call. V lost 3 bases, J lost 1 base, and 11 bases lay in between. Germline CDR1 and CDR2: KGHDR and SFDVKD. The CDR3 is made up of 15 amino acids. CDR3 amino acids: CATSDGPAHNYGYTF. For the CDR3, the DNA is TGTGCCACCAGTGATGGTCCGGCCCATAACTATGGCTACACCTTC.

This clonotype was detected a few times. The CDR3 spells CASSSQAGGPRGEQFF. Written as DNA, the CDR3 is TGCGCCAGCAGCTCCCAAGCGGGGGGCCCCCGCGGTGAGCAGTTCTTC. V usage is TRBV5-1 and J usage is TRBJ2-1, with 9 bases matching TRBD2. Germline CDR1 reads SGHRS; CDR2 reads YFSETQ. The V and J ends lost 3 bases and 9 bases, in that order; junction bases with no gene match: 13. This CDR3 is built from 16 residues.

This clonotype has a handful of counts. V and J are TRBV18 and TRBJ2-1; 8 nucleotides match TRBD2. Looked up from germline, CDR1 is KGHSH and CDR2 is LQKENI. This CDR3 spans 16 amino acids. V lost 2 bases and J lost 0; bases outside the gene matches: 3. CDR3 residues: CASSPAGGSSYNEQFF. In nucleotides, the CDR3 is TGTGCCAGCTCACCAGCGGGGGGTAGCTCCTACAATGAGCAGTTCTTC.

This sequence joins TRBV18 and TRBJ2-1; D is possibly TRBD1 (6 bases). Trimming left V 3 bases short and J 0 bases short, with 9 bases between. Germline values: CDR1 KGHSH, CDR2 LQKENI. The CDR3 spans 15 residues. The CDR3 reads CASSPGASSYNEQFF. The DNA for the CDR3 is TGTGCCAGCTCACCGGGGGCAAGCTCCTACAATGAGCAGTTCTTC.

This clonotype has a count of ten or more. The rearrangement joins TRBV28 to TRBJ2-1; D gene ambiguous. The ends were cut back, 5 bases at V and 9 bases at J, with 11 bases in the middle. Germline CDR1 is MDHEN and CDR2 is SYDVKM. There are 12 residues in the CDR3. The CDR3 spells CASSPNIGEQFF. In DNA, the CDR3 is TGTGCCAGCAGTCCTAACATCGGTGAGCAGTTCTTC.

The chain is built from TRBV29-1 and TRBJ2-7; D is tentatively TRBD1 or TRBD2 (5 bases each). From germline, CDR1 is SQVTM and CDR2 ANQGSEA. V lost 5 bases and J 0 bases, leaving 11 bases between the germline ends. The CDR3 is 13 amino acids. The CDR3 DNA reads TGCAGCGTTCCGGGGACGGACTCCTACGAGCAGTACTTC. As protein: CSVPGTDSYEQYF.

This clonotype was counted between two and nine times. CDR3: CATQVEQGRTFF. The CDR3 DNA follows: TGTGCCACGCAAGTGGAGCAGGGGCGGACTTTCTTT. The V and J genes are TRBV24-1 and TRBJ1-1; possible D gene TRBD1, 6 bases. V was pared by 10 bases and J by 12 bases, with 20 bases between. This CDR3 is built from 12 residues. In germline, CDR1 is KGHDR, CDR2 SFDVKD.

This clonotype came up many times. The rearrangement uses TRBV12-3 or TRBV12-4 and TRBJ1-6; no clear D gene. The CDR3 runs to 15 residues. V dropped 6 bases and J dropped 4 bases, with 13 bases sitting between them. Here the CDR3 reads CASRFDLEYNSPLHF. CDR3 sequence (DNA): TGTGCCAGCAGGTTCGACCTGGAGTATAATTCACCCCTCCACTTT.